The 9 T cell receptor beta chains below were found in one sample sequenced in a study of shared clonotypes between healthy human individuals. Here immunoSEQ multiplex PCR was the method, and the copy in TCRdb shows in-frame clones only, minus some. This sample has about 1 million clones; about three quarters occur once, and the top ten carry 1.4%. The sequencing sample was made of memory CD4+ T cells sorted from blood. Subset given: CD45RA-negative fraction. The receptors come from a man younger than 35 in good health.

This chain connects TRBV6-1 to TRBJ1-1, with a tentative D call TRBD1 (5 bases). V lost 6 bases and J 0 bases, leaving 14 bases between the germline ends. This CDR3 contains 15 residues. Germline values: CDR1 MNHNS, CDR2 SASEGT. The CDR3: CASRAWGGMNTEAFF. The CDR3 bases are TGTGCCAGCAGGGCCTGGGGGGGTATGAACACTGAAGCTTTCTTT.

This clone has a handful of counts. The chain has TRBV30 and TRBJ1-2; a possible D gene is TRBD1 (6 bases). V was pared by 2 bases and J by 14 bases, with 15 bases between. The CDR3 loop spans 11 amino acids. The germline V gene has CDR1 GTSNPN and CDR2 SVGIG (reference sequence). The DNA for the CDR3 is TGTGCCTGGAGTCTCCGTGGGGGCAGAACCTTC. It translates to CAWSLRGGRTF.

CDR3 coding DNA: TGTGCCAGTGGAAGTTTCTCTGGAAACACCATATATTTT. It specifies CASGSFSGNTIYF. The chain is built from TRBV19 and TRBJ1-3; D unresolved. The CDR3 runs to 13 residues. V was clipped by 8 bases and J by 0 bases, with 8 bases between them. The germline V gene encodes CDR1 LNHDA and CDR2 SQIVND (reference sequence).

DNA of the CDR3: TGCAGCGTCCGACTAGCGGGTTACTACAATGAGCAGTTCTTC. Its protein product is CSVRLAGYYNEQFF. The chain joins TRBV29-1 to TRBJ2-1; 10 nucleotides match TRBD2. Germline V lookup: CDR1 SQVTM, CDR2 ANQGSEA. V was pared by 6 bases and J by 3 bases, with 5 bases of the junction left unmatched. The length of the CDR3 is 14 residues.

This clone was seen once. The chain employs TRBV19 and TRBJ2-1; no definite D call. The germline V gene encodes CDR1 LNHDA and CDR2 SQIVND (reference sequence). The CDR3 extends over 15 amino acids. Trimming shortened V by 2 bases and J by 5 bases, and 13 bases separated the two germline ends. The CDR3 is CASSILRTGNNEQFF. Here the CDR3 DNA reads TGTGCCAGTAGTATACTGAGGACGGGTAACAATGAGCAGTTCTTC.

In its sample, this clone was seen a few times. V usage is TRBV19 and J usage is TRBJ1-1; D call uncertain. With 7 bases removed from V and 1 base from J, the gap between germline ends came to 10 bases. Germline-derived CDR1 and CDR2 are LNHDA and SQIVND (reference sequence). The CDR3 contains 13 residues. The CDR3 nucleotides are TGTGCCAGTATTAACGATGCGAACACTGAAGCTTTCTTT. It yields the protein CASINDANTEAFF.

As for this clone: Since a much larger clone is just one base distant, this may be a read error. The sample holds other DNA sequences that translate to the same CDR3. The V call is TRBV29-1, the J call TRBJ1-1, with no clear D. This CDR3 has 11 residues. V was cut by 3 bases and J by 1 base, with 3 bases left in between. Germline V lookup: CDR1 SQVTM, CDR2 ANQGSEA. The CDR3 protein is CSVEGNTEAFF. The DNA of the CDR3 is TGCAGCGTTGAGGGGAACACTGAAGCTTTCTTT. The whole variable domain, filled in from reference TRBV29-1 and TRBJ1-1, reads SAVISQKPSRDICQRGTSLTIQCQVDSQVTMMFWYRQQPGQSLTLIATANQGSEATYESGFVIDKFPISRPNLTFSTLTVSNMSPEDSSIYLCSVEGNTEAFFGQGTRLTVV.

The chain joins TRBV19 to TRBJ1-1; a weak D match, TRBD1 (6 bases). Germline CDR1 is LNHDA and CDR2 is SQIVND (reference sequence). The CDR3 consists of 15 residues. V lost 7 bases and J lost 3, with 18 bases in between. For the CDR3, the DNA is TGTGCCAGTATCATAGGGGGGGGTGAGGACACTGAAGCTTTCTTT. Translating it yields CASIIGGGEDTEAFF.

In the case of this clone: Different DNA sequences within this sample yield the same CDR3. The CDR3 nucleotides read TGCGCCAGCAGCTTGGGTCAGGCCGCGAACACCGGGGAGCTGTTTTTT. Amino acids: CASSLGQAANTGELFF. This chain uses TRBV5-1 with TRBJ2-2; D is undetermined. Looked up from germline, CDR1 is SGHRS and CDR2 is YFSETQ. CDR3 length: 16 amino acids. Trimming removed 0 bases at V and 0 bases at J, with 9 bases between. Full variable domain (rest looked up from reference TRBV5-1 and TRBJ2-2): KAGVTQTPRYLIKTRGQQVTLSCSPISGHRSVSWYQQTPGQGLQFLFEYFSETQRNKGNFPGRFSGRQFSNSRSEMNVSTLELGDSALYLCASSLGQAANTGELFFGEGSRLTVL.